These 6 T cell receptor beta chains were sequenced from one sample in a study of blood T cell repertoires in COVID-19. Assay: immunoSEQ multiplex PCR; the TCRdb copy retains only in-frame clones and omits some. The profile covers just over 15,000 clones, with approximately 80% appearing a single time and about 15% taken by the ten largest. The material sequenced was peripheral blood. The origin of the receptors is a human donor in a cohort sampled during active COVID-19.

This chain uses TRBV19 with TRBJ2-5; 7 nucleotides align to TRBD2. The CDR3 totals 11 residues. The V gene end was trimmed by 5 bases and the J gene end by 9 bases; junction bases not matched to a gene: 3. Germline lookup yields CDR1 LNHDA and CDR2 SQIVND (reference sequence). The CDR3 DNA reads as TGTGCCAGTAGTGGCCGGGGGGCCCAGTACTTC. It codes for CASSGRGAQYF.

J is TRBJ2-3 and V is TRBV28; 8 nucleotides match TRBD2. Germline assignment: CDR1 MDHEN and CDR2 SYDVKM. The length of the CDR3 is 18 residues. The V gene end was trimmed by 2 bases and the J gene end by 2 bases; junction bases not matched to a gene: 12. CDR3 amino acids: CASSLTRVAGGPTDTQYF. The DNA for the CDR3 is TGTGCCAGCAGTTTAACCCGGGTTGCGGGGGGCCCCACAGATACGCAGTATTTT.

This clone was observed a few times. This chain connects TRBV19 to TRBJ1-4; 7 bases fit TRBD1. Per the germline V gene, CDR1 is LNHDA and CDR2 is SQIVND (reference sequence). The CDR3 contains 14 residues. With 8 bases clipped from V and 4 bases from J, the junction kept 7 bases outside the gene matches. CDR3: CASRRGRSNEKLFF. The CDR3 DNA reads TGTGCCAGTCGGAGGGGGCGGAGTAATGAAAAACTGTTTTTT.

V usage is TRBV7-2 and J usage is TRBJ2-2; 10 bases align to TRBD2. CDR1 SGHTA and CDR2 FQGNSA come from the germline V gene. The CDR3 covers 15 residues. Unmatched junction bases numbered 5, after V lost 6 bases and J lost 4 bases. This CDR3 is CASSPGLAATGELFF. The CDR3 DNA is TGTGCCAGCAGTCCAGGACTAGCGGCCACCGGGGAGCTGTTTTTT.

This chain uses TRBV10-1 with TRBJ2-1; TRBD2 matches at 10 bases. V lost 3 bases, J lost 9 bases, and 11 bases stayed unmatched. Looked up from germline, CDR1 is WNHNN and CDR2 is SYGVQD (reference sequence). The CDR3 runs to 16 residues. The CDR3 is CASSESGSSGSSEQFF. Here the CDR3 DNA reads TGCGCCAGCAGTGAAAGTGGGTCTAGCGGGAGTTCTGAGCAGTTCTTC.

The gene calls are TRBV9 and TRBJ2-6; D may be TRBD2 (6 bases). Germline values: CDR1 SGDLS, CDR2 YYNGEE. The ends were cut back, 3 bases at V and 4 bases at J, with 17 bases in the middle. This CDR3 spans 17 amino acids. DNA for the CDR3: TGTGCCAGCAGCGCCCCCTCGTGGGAGGTAGGGGCCAACGTCCTGACTTTC. It is translated as CASSAPSWEVGANVLTF.